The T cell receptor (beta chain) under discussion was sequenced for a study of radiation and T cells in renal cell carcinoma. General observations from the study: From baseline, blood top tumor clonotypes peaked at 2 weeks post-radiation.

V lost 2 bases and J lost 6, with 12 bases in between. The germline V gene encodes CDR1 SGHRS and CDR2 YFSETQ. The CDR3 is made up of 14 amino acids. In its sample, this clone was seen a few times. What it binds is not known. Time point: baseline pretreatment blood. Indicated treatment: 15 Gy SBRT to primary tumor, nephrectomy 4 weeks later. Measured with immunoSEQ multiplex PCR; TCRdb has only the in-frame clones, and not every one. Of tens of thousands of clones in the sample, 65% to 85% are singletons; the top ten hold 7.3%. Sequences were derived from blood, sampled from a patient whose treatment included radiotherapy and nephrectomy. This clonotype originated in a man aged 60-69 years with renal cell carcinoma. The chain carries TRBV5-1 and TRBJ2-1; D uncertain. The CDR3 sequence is CASSFDVVVNEQFF. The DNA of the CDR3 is TGCGCCAGCAGCTTTGATGTAGTCGTCAATGAGCAGTTCTTC.